This T cell receptor beta chain appears in the sequencing data of a study of T cell responses to AZD1222 COVID-19 vaccine. Profiling relied on immunoSEQ multiplex PCR, and the TCRdb table lists in-frame clones only, not all of them. The sample lists roughly 150,000 clones; around 90% were seen once. As to this clone: Its antigen is currently unknown.

Study results and limitations: Only a handful of AZD1222 recipients tested seropositive at baseline. Dominant at 160-218 and 743-854, vaccine-associated CD4 TCRs also spanned spike. Increases in Spike-specific TCR breadth and depth were seen after two AZD1222 doses.

This clonotype was sampled from an adult in good health. Sequencing was performed on peripheral blood, taken on day 0 of AZD1222 vaccination.

CDR3 loop: CASRPQGTNEKLFF. CDR3 DNA: TGCGCCAGCAGACCACAGGGCACCAATGAAAAACTGTTTTTT. The rearrangement uses TRBV5-1 and TRBJ1-4, with D perhaps TRBD1 (6 bases). CDR3 length: 14 residues. V was clipped by 5 bases and J by 5 bases, with 13 bases between them. The germline gives CDR1 SGHRS, CDR2 YFSETQ.